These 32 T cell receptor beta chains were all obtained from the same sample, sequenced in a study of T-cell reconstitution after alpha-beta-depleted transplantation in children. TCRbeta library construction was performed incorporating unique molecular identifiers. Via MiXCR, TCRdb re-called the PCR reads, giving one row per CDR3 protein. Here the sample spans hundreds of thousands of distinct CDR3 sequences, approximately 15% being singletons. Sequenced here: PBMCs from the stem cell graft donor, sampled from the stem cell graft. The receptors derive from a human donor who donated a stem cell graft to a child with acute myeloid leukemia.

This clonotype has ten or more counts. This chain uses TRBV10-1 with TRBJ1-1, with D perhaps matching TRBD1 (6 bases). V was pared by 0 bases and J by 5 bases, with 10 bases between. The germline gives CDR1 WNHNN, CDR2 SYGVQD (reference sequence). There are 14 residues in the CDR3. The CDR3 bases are TGCGCCAGCAGTGAGTCGGGGCAGGGGACTGAAGCTTTCTTT. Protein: CASSESGQGTEAFF.

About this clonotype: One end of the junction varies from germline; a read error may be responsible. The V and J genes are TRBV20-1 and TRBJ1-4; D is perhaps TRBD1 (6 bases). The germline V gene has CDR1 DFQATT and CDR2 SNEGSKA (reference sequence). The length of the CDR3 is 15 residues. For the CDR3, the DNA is TGCTGTGCTAGAGATGCGGGGGGGGCTGGTGAAAAACTGTTTTTT. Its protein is CCARDAGGAGEKLFF.

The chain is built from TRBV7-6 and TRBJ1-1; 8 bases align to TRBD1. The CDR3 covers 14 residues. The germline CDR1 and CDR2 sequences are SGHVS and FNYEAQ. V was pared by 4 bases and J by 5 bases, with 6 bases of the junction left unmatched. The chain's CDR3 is CASSSGQAVTEAFF. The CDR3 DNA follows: TGTGCCAGCAGCTCGGGACAGGCAGTAACTGAAGCTTTCTTT. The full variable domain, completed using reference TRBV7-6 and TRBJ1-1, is GAGVSQSPRYKVTKRGQDVALRCDPISGHVSLYWYRQALGQGPEFLTYFNYEAQQDKSGLPNDRFSAERPEGSISTLTIQRTEQRDSAMYRCASSSGQAVTEAFFGQGTRLTVV.

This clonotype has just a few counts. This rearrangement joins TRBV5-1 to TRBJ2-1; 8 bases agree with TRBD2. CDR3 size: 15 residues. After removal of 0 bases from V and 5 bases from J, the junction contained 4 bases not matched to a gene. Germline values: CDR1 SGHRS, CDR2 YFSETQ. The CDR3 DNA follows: TGCGCCAGCAGCTTGGCGGGGGGGCGGCACAATGAGCAGTTCTTC. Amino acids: CASSLAGGRHNEQFF.

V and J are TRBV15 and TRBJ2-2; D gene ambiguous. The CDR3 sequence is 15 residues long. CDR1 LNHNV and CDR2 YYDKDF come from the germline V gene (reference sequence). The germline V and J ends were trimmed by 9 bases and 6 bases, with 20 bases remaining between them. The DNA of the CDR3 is TGTGCCACTTCCCCGGCAGGAAGAGGATCCGGGGAGCTGTTTTTT. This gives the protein CATSPAGRGSGELFF.

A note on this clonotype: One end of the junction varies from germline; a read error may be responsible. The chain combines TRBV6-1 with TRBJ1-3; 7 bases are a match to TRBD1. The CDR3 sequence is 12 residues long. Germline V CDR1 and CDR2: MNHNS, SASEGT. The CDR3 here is CASSPRGQGEEF. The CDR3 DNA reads TGTGCCAGCAGCCCTCGGGGGCAGGGGGAAGAATTT.

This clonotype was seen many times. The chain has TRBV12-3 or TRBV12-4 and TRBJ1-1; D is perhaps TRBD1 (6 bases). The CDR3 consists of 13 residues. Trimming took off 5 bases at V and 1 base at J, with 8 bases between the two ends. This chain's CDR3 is CASSDRRNTEAFF. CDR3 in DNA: TGTGCCAGCAGTGACAGGAGGAACACTGAAGCTTTCTTT.

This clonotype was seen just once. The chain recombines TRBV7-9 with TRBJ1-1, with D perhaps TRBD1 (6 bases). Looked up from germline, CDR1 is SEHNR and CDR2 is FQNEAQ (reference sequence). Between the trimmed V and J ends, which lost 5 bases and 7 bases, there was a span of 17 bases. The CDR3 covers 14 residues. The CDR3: CASSGPAGRGEAFF. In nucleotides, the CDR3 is TGTGCCAGCAGCGGCCCGGCGGGCAGGGGTGAAGCTTTCTTT.

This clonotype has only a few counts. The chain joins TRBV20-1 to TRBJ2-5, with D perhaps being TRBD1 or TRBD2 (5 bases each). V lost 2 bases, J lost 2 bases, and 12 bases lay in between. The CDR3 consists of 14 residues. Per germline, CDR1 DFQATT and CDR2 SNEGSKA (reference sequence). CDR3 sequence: CSARPGAVQETQYF. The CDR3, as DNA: TGCAGTGCTAGACCCGGGGCGGTACAAGAGACCCAGTACTTC.

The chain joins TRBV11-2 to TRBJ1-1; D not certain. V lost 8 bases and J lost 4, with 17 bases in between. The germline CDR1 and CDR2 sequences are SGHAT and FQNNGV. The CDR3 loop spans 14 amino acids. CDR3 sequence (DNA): TGTGCCAGCGTTTCCCTCAGTGGCGGCACTGAAGCTTTCTTT. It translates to CASVSLSGGTEAFF.

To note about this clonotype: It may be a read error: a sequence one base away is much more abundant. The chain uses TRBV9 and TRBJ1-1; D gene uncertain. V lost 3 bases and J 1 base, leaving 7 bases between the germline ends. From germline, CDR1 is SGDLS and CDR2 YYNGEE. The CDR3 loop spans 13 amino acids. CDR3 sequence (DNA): TGTGCCAGCAGCGCCTACAAGAACACTGAAGCTTTCTTT. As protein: CASSAYKNTEAFF.

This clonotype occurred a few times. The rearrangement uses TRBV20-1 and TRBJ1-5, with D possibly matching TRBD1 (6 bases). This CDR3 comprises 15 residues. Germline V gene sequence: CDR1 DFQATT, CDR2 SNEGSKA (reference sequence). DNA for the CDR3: TGCGGCTGCAGGCAGGGGTCTTATAGCAATCAGCCCCAGCATTTT. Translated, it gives CGCRQGSYSNQPQHF.

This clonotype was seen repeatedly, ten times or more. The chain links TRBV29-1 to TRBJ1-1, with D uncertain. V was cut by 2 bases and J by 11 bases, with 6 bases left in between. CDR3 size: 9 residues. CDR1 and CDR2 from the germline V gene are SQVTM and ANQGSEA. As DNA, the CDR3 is TGCAGCGTTGAATCCGGGGCTTTCTTT. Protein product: CSVESGAFF.

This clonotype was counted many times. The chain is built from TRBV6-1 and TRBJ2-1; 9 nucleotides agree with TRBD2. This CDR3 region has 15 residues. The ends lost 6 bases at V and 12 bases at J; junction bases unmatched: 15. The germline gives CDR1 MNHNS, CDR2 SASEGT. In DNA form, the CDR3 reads TGTGCCAGCAGGCCAGAACTCGGGACTAGCACGATGCAGTTCTTC. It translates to CASRPELGTSTMQFF.

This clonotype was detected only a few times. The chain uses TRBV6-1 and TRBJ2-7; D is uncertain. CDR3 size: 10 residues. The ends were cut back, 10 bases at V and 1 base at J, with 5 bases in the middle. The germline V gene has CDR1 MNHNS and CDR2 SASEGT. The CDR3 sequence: CATSSYEQYV. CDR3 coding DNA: TGTGCCACTTCATCCTACGAGCAGTACGTC.

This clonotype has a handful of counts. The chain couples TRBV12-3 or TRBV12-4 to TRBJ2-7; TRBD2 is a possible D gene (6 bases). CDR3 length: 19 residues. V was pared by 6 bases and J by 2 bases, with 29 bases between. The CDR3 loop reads CASRGGWSEDAKRAYEQYF. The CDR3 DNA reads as TGTGCCAGCAGGGGAGGATGGAGTGAGGACGCAAAGAGAGCCTACGAGCAGTACTTC.

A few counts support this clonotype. CDR3 nucleotide sequence: TGCGCCAGCAGCTTGCCCGAGGGGAAAAACATTCAGTACTTC. Translating it yields CASSLPEGKNIQYF. V is TRBV5-1 and J is TRBJ2-4; either TRBD1 or TRBD2 may fit D (5 bases each). The germline V gene has CDR1 SGHRS and CDR2 YFSETQ. Trimming stripped 1 base from V and 4 bases from J, with 9 bases between. This CDR3 has 14 residues.

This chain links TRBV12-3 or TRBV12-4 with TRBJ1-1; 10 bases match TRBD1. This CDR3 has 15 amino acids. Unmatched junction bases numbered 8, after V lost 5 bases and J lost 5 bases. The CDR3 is CASSPDRGRVTEAFF. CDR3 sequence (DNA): TGTGCCAGCAGTCCGGACAGGGGGAGAGTTACTGAAGCTTTCTTT.

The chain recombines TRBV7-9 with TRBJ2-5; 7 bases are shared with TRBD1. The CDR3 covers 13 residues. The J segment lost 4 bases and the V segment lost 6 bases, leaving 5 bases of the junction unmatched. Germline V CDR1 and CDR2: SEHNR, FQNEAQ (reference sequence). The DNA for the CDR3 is TGTGCCAGCAGTCGGGACAGTGGAGAGACCCAGTACTTC. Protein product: CASSRDSGETQYF.

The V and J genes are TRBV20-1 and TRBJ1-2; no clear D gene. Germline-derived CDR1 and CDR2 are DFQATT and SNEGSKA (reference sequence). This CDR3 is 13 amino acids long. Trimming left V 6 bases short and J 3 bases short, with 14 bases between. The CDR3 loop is CSAPVGVDYGYTF. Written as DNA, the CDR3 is TGCAGTGCACCCGTCGGAGTTGACTATGGCTACACCTTC.

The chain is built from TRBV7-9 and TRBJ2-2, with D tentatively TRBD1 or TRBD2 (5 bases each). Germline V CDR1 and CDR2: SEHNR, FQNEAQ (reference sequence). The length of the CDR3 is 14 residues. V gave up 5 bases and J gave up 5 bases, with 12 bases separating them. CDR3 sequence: CASSAGTFTGELFF. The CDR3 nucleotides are TGTGCCAGCAGCGCCGGGACGTTTACCGGGGAGCTGTTTTTT.

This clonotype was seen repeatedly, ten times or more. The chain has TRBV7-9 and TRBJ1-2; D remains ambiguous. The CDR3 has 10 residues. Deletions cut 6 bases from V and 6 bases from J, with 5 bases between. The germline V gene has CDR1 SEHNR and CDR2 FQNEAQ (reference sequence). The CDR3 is CASSGNGYTF. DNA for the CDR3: TGTGCCAGCAGTGGGAATGGCTACACCTTC.

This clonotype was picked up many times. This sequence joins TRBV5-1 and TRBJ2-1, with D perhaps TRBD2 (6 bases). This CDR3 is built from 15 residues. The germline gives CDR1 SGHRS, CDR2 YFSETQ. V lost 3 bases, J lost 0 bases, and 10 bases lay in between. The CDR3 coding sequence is TGCGCCAGCAGCTCTCGACTAGGCTCCTACAATGAGCAGTTCTTC. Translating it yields CASSSRLGSYNEQFF.

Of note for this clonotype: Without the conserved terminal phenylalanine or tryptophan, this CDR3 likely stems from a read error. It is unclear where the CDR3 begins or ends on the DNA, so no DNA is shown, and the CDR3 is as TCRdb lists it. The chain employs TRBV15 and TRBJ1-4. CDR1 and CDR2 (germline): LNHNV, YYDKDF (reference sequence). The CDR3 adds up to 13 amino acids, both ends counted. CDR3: CATSRDLIAGPRV.

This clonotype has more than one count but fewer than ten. The CDR3 sequence is CASSLNPLNEQFF. The CDR3, as DNA: TGTGCCAGCAGCTTAAACCCCCTGAATGAGCAGTTCTTC. This chain joins TRBV7-3 and TRBJ2-1; no definite D call. The germline gives CDR1 SGHTA, CDR2 FQGTGA. This CDR3 is built from 13 residues. Trimming shortened V by 1 base and J by 7 bases, and 8 bases separated the two germline ends. Using reference TRBV7-3 and TRBJ2-1 for the parts outside the CDR3, the full variable domain is GAGVSQTPSNKVTEKGKYVELRCDPISGHTALYWYRQSLGQGPEFLIYFQGTGAADDSGLPNDRFFAVRPEGSVSTLKIQRTERGDSAVYLCASSLNPLNEQFFGPGTRLTVL.

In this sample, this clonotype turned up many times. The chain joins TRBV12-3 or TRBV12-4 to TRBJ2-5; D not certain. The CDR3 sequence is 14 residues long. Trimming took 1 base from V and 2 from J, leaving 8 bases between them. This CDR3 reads CASSLGPRQETQYF. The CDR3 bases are TGTGCCAGCAGTTTAGGACCGCGACAAGAGACCCAGTACTTC.

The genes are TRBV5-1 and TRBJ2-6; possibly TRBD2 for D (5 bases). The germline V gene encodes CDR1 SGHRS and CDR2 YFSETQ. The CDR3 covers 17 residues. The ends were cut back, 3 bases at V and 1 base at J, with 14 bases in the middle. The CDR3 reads CASSYLGRGSGANVLTF. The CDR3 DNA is TGCGCCAGCAGCTATTTGGGTCGGGGTTCTGGGGCCAACGTCCTGACTTTC. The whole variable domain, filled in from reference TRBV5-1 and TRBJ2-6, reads KAGVTQTPRYLIKTRGQQVTLSCSPISGHRSVSWYQQTPGQGLQFLFEYFSETQRNKGNFPGRFSGRQFSNSRSEMNVSTLELGDSALYLCASSYLGRGSGANVLTFGAGSRLTVL.

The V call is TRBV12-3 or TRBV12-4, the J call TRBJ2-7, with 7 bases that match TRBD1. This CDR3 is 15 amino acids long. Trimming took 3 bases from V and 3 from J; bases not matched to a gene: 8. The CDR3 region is CASSFGQAPFYEQYF. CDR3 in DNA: TGTGCCAGCAGTTTTGGACAGGCCCCATTCTACGAGCAGTACTTC.

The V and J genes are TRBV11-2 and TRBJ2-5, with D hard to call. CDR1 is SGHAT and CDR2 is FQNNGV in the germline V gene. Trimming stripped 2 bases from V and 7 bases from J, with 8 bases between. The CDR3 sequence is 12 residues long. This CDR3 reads CASSLFAGTQYF. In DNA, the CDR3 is TGTGCCAGCAGCTTATTCGCCGGGACCCAGTACTTC.

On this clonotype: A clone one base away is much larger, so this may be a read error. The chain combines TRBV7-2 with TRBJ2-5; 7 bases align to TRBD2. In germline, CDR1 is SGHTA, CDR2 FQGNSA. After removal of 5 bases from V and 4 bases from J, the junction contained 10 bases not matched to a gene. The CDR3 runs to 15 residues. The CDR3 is CASSPGGSGSETQYF. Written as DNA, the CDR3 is TGTGCCAGCAGCCCAGGTGGTAGCGGGTCAGAGACCCAGTACTTC.

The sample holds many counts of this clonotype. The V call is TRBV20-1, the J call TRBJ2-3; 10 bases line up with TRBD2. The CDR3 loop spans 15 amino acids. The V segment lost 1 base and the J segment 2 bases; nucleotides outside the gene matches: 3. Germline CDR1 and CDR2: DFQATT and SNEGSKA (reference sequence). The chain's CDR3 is CSARGTSGFTDTQYF. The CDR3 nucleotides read TGCAGTGCTAGAGGGACTAGCGGTTTCACAGATACGCAGTATTTT.

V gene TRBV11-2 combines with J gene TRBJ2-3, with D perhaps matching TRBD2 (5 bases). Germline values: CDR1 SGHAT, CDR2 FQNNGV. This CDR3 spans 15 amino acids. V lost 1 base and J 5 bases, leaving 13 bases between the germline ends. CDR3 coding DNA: TGTGCCAGCAGCTTAGTGGATCCGGGGAGAGATACGCAGTATTTT. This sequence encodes CASSLVDPGRDTQYF.